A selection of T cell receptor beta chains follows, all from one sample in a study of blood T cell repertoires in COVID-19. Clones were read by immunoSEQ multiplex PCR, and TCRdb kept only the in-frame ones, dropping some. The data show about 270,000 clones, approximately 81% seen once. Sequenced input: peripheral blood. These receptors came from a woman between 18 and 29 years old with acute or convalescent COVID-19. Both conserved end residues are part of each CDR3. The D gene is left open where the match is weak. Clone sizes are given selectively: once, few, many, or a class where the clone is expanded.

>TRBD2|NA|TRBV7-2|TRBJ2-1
TGTGCCAGCAGCTTGGTTGGACTAGCGGGAGACGACTACAATGAGCAGTTCTTC
CASSLVGLAGDDYNEQFF
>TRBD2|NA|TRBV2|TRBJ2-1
TGTGCCAGCAGTGAAGTGGGACTAGCGGGAGGAGTCGGGTTCTTC
CASSEVGLAGGVGFF
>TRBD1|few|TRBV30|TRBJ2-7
TGTGCCTGGAGTGCCAGGGGGCTTACCTACGAGCAGTACTTC
CAWSARGLTYEQYF
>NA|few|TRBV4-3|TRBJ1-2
TGCGCCAGCAGCCAATGGCAGGGTTTAATTTCTGGCTACACCTTC
CASSQWQGLISGYTF
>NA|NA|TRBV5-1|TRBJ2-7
TGCGCCAGCAGCACGGGACACCTAAGTTCCTACGAGCAGTACTTC
CASSTGHLSSYEQYF
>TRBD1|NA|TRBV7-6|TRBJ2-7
TGTGCCAGCAGCTTAGGCTTTGCACAGGGGGGAAACTCCTACGAGCAGTACTTC
CASSLGFAQGGNSYEQYF
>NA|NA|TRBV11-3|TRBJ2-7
TGTGCCAGCAGCCGAAAAACAGGAGCCGAGCAGTACTTC
CASSRKTGAEQYF
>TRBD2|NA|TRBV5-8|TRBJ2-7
TGTGCCAGCAGCACCGGGACTAGCGCCTCCTACGAGCAGTACTTC
CASSTGTSASYEQYF
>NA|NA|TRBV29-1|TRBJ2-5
TGCAGCGTTTCCAGACAGGCCCAAGAGACCCAGTACTTC
CSVSRQAQETQYF
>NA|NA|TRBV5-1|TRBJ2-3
TGCGCCAGCAGCCTACAGACACCCGACACAGATACGCAGTATTTT
CASSLQTPDTDTQYF
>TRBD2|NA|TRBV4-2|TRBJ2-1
TGTGCCAGCAGCCAAAAACCCACGACTAGCGGGAGGGCCTCCTACAATGAGCAGTTCTTC
CASSQKPTTSGRASYNEQFF
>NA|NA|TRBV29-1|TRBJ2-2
TGCAGCGTTGTGGGGGGTGGACAGGACAGCACCGGGGAGCTGTTTTTT
CSVVGGGQDSTGELFF
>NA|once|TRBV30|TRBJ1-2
TGTGCCTGGAGCTCTGGGGCTTATGGCTACACCTTC
CAWSSGAYGYTF
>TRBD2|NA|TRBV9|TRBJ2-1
TGTGCCAGCAGCGTAGGGGTGGGACTAGCGGGAGGGCCAAGGAATGAGCAGTTCTTC
CASSVGVGLAGGPRNEQFF
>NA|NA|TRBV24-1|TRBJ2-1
TGTGCCACCAGTGATTTGATCTTGGGGCGAGGTGAGCAGTTCTTC
CATSDLILGRGEQFF
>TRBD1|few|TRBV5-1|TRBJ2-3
TGCGCCAGCAGCATTGTAACTGGACAGGGGGTAGATACGCAGTATTTT
CASSIVTGQGVDTQYF
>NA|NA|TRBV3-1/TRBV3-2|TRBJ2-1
TGTGCCAGCAGCCAAGATAGCGGATCCGAGCAGTTCTTC
CASSQDSGSEQFF
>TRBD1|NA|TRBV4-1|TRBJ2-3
TGCGCCAGCAGCCAAGAGGACAGGTATCCGCAGTATTTT
CASSQEDRYPQYF
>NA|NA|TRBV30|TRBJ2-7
TGTGCCTGGAGTGTAGGGGTAGCCCCCCACGAGCAGTACTTC
CAWSVGVAPHEQYF
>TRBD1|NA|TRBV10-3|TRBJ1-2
TGTGCCATCAGGAGGGGACAGGGACATGGCTACACCTTC
CAIRRGQGHGYTF
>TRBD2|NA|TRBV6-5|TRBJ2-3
TGTGCCAGCAGCCGCTTAGCGGGAGTTGGAGATACGCAGTATTTT
CASSRLAGVGDTQYF
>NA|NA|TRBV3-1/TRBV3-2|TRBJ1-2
TGTGCCAGCAGCCAAGAGGGGGCGCACTACTATGGCTACACCTTC
CASSQEGAHYYGYTF
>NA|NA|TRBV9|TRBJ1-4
TGTGCCAGCAGCGTAGTGGGGGCCGATAATGAAAAACTGTTTTTT
CASSVVGADNEKLFF
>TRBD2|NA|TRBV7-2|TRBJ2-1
TGTGCCAGCAGACGACCGGGACTAGTTTACAATGAGCAGTTCTTC
CASRRPGLVYNEQFF
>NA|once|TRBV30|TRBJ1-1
TGTGCCTGGAGTACCAGGCCCAACACTGAAGCTTTCTTT
CAWSTRPNTEAFF
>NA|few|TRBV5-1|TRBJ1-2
TGCGCCAGCAGCTTGGAAGGCTGGGGGCCTGGCTACACCTTC
CASSLEGWGPGYTF
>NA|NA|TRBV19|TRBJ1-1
TGTGCCAGTAGTACCGTGCTAGGGGAAGTAGCTTGGCCGAACACTGAAGCTTTCTTT
CASSTVLGEVAWPNTEAFF
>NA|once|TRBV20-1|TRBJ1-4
TGCAGTGCTAGTTTTCCGAGTGAAAAACTGTTTTTT
CSASFPSEKLFF
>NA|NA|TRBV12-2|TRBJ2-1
TGTGCAAGTCGCTTAGATGGGCTAGCGGGAAGCTACAATGAGCAGTTCTTC
CASRLDGLAGSYNEQFF
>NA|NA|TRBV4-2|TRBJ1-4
TGTGCCAGCAGCCAAGTTGGGCAGGACAGCAGTGAAAAACTGTTTTTT
CASSQVGQDSSEKLFF
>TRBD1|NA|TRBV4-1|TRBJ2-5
TGCGCCAGCAGCCAGGGCTATGGGACAGGGAGGTTGGAGACCCAGTACTTC
CASSQGYGTGRLETQYF
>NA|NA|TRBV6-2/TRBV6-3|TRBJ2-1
TGTGCCAGCAGTTACCTCGGGACAGCCGGGGGCTACAATGAGCAGTTCTTC
CASSYLGTAGGYNEQFF
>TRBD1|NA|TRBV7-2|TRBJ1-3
TGTGCCAGCAGCTGGGGACAGAGCTCTGGAAACACCATATATTTT
CASSWGQSSGNTIYF
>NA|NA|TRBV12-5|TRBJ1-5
TGTGCTAGTGGTTTGGAAACTGGTCAGCCCCAGCATTTT
CASGLETGQPQHF
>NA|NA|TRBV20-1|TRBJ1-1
TGCAGTGCTAGTATTCCGGGTGTGACCACTGAAGCTTTCTTT
CSASIPGVTTEAFF
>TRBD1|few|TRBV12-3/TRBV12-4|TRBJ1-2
TGTGCCAGCAGTTCGGACAGGGGGCTTGGCTACACCTTC
CASSSDRGLGYTF
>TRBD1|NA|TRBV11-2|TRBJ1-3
TGTGCCAGCAGCCCGAGACAGGGAAGCTCTGGAAACACCATATATTTT
CASSPRQGSSGNTIYF
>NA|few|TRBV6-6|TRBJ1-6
TGTGCCAGCAGTTACCCTCCGGACACTGATTCACCCCTCCACTTT
CASSYPPDTDSPLHF
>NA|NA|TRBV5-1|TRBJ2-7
TGCGCCAGCAGCTTGGGGGACAACTCCTACGAGCAGTACTTC
CASSLGDNSYEQYF
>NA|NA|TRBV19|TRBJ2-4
TGTGCCAGTCCGACCGGGGCCAAAAACATTCAGTACTTC
CASPTGAKNIQYF
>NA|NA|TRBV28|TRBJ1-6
TGTGCCAGCAGTTTATTGTGGACAGATTCCAATAATTCACCCCTCCACTTT
CASSLLWTDSNNSPLHF
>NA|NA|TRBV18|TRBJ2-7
TGTGCCAGCTCACCACCGGAGGACAGTGGCGAGCAGTACTTC
CASSPPEDSGEQYF